These 28 T cell receptor beta chains came from one sample sequenced in a study of control samples from healthy donors and cancer patients (TCRdb year 2020). The library was built by means of the immunoSEQ multiplex PCR assay. TCRdb's version of the immuneACCESS table is confined to in-frame rearrangements and falls short of the full clone set. An unresolved V gene accounts for under half of the shortfall where checked; the remainder is of unknown origin. The sample records roughly 28,000 clones, 79% of which are singletons. The ten largest make up about 20% of the sample. Sequenced material: PBMCs. The receptor set was obtained from a man between 60 and 75 years old with head and neck cancer.

This chain links TRBV14 with TRBJ1-1; D is unclear. CDR3 length equals 14 residues. Germline CDR1 and CDR2: SGHDN and FVKESK. Trimming removed 4 bases from V and 3 bases from J, with 12 bases in between. The CDR3 DNA follows: TGTGCCAGCAGCCGGGCCACCGGGTACACTGAAGCTTTCTTT. This gives the protein CASSRATGYTEAFF.

This clone was counted between two and nine times. V usage is TRBV6-5 and J usage is TRBJ2-2, with D maybe TRBD1 (5 bases). The CDR3 consists of 16 residues. In germline, CDR1 is MNHEY, CDR2 SVGAGI. V lost 0 bases and J 0 bases, leaving 8 bases between the germline ends. For the CDR3, the DNA is TGTGCCAGCAGTTACTCGTGGACACCGAACACCGGGGAGCTGTTTTTT. Its translation: CASSYSWTPNTGELFF.

The J gene is TRBJ2-7, the V gene TRBV30, with 8 bases fitting TRBD1. The CDR3 has 16 residues. After removal of 0 bases from V and 2 bases from J, the junction contained 9 bases not matched to a gene. From germline, CDR1 is GTSNPN and CDR2 SVGIG (reference sequence). The CDR3 protein is CAWSVVAGGFPYEQYF. In DNA form, the CDR3 reads TGTGCCTGGAGTGTGGTAGCAGGGGGCTTTCCCTACGAGCAGTACTTC.

This rearrangement joins TRBV2 to TRBJ2-3; 7 bases align to TRBD1. The CDR3 contains 15 residues. Germline V gene lookup returns CDR1 SNHLY and CDR2 FYNNEI. J gave up 0 bases and V 0 bases, and 0 bases lay outside the gene matches. The CDR3 is CASSEAQGSTDTQYF. DNA of the CDR3: TGTGCCAGCAGTGAAGCACAGGGGAGCACAGATACGCAGTATTTT.

The V and J genes are TRBV4-3 and TRBJ1-1; D is uncertain. V dropped 8 bases and J dropped 10 bases, with 26 bases sitting between them. From germline, CDR1 is LGHNA and CDR2 YSLEER. This CDR3 is built from 15 residues. The CDR3 here is CASQRSMAQPTSAFF. The CDR3 DNA follows: TGCGCCAGCCAAAGATCGATGGCACAACCAACTTCAGCTTTCTTT.

The chain couples TRBV6-5 to TRBJ2-7; D gene uncertain. The V end lost 3 bases, the J end lost 8 bases, and 17 bases lay between the germline ends. Per the germline V gene, CDR1 is MNHEY and CDR2 is SVGAGI. CDR3 size: 14 residues. In DNA, the CDR3 is TGTGCCAGCAGTTATCAACGCCTAATTCCCAAGCAGTACTTC. Protein: CASSYQRLIPKQYF.

The rearrangement joins TRBV27 to TRBJ2-2, with D perhaps matching TRBD1 or TRBD2 (5 bases each). Germline values: CDR1 MNHEY, CDR2 SMNVEV (reference sequence). The CDR3 contains 15 residues. V was shortened by 5 bases and J by 7 bases, with 17 bases between the two germline ends. The CDR3 protein is CASSTPGANGGELFF. The CDR3 DNA reads as TGTGCCAGCAGTACCCCCGGGGCCAACGGCGGGGAGCTGTTTTTT.

This chain connects TRBV19 to TRBJ1-2, with no clear D. With 7 bases removed from V and 4 bases from J, the gap between germline ends came to 16 bases. Germline V gives CDR1 LNHDA, CDR2 SQIVND (reference sequence). This CDR3 contains 14 residues. This CDR3 reads CASNGGGGFYGYTF. The CDR3 nucleotides read TGTGCCAGTAATGGAGGAGGCGGGTTCTATGGCTACACCTTC.

In this sample, this clone turned up once. V and J are TRBV6-6 and TRBJ2-3, with 10 bases identical to TRBD2. Germline V CDR1 and CDR2: MNHNY, SVGAGI (reference sequence). Trimming took 11 bases from V and 1 from J; bases not matched to a gene: 9. The CDR3 runs 15 residues. CDR3 protein: CASYPGTSGTDTQYF. The CDR3 DNA is TGTGCCTCCTATCCCGGGACTAGCGGCACAGATACGCAGTATTTT.

CDR3 sequence (DNA): TGTGCTAGTGATTTCAGGGGGCGAGGGACAGATACGCAGTATTTT. Amino acid sequence: CASDFRGRGTDTQYF. J is TRBJ2-3 and V is TRBV12-5; TRBD1 matches 8 bases. The CDR3 runs 15 residues. Germline CDR1 LGHNT, CDR2 FRNRAP. J lost 3 bases, V lost 7 bases, and 9 bases had no gene match.

V usage is TRBV6-2 or TRBV6-3 and J usage is TRBJ1-1, with unresolved D. This CDR3 is built from 15 residues. V lost 4 bases and J 10 bases, leaving 22 bases between the germline ends. Germline CDR1 reads MNHEY; CDR2 reads SVGEGT. The CDR3 DNA follows: TGTGCCAGCAGTTTCCGCAATTTGGCCCCCTATGGAGCTTTCTTT. Encoded protein: CASSFRNLAPYGAFF.

This chain connects TRBV5-5 to TRBJ1-2, with 7 positions matching TRBD1. CDR1 and CDR2 (germline): SGHKS, YYEKEE (reference sequence). V dropped 4 bases and J dropped 0; count of bases not matched to a gene: 3. The CDR3 has 14 amino acids. The CDR3: CASSLDRTNYGYTF. The CDR3 DNA reads as TGTGCCAGCAGCCTGGACAGGACTAACTATGGCTACACCTTC.

The chain employs TRBV11-2 and TRBJ2-3, with D perhaps matching TRBD2 (5 bases). Germline-derived CDR1 and CDR2 are SGHAT and FQNNGV. This CDR3 has 17 residues. V lost 0 bases and J 2 bases, leaving 15 bases between the germline ends. As DNA, the CDR3 is TGTGCCAGCAGCTTAGATTTCGGTCAGCGGATCACAGATACGCAGTATTTT. Protein: CASSLDFGQRITDTQYF.

This chain joins TRBV24-1 and TRBJ2-4; TRBD1 matches at 8 bases. The CDR3 runs 13 residues. V was pared by 5 bases and J by 8 bases, with 4 bases of the junction left unmatched. Germline assignment: CDR1 KGHDR and CDR2 SFDVKD. CDR3 sequence: CATSVTGGHIQYF. The CDR3 nucleotides are TGTGCCACCAGTGTAACAGGGGGACACATTCAGTACTTC.

This clone was seen more than once but under ten times. The gene calls are TRBV12-1 and TRBJ2-7; the table names TRBD2, a call not compared with the DNA. TRBV12-1 is a pseudogene segment. The CDR3 totals 16 residues. CDR3 sequence (DNA): TGTGCCAGCAGCTTTGAAGGTGGGAGGCCTTCCTACGAGCAGTACTTC. It yields the protein CASSFEGGRPSYEQYF.

The chain couples TRBV5-6 to TRBJ1-5; D not resolved. CDR3 size: 14 residues. Trimming left V 0 bases short and J 4 bases short, with 8 bases between. Germline V gene sequence: CDR1 SGHDT, CDR2 YYEEEE. This CDR3 reads CASSLGRRNQPQHF. The CDR3 coding sequence is TGTGCCAGCAGCTTGGGCCGGCGTAATCAGCCCCAGCATTTT.

The chain couples TRBV19 to TRBJ2-6; D is unresolved. The CDR3 runs to 15 residues. CDR1 LNHDA and CDR2 SQIVND come from the germline V gene (reference sequence). Trimming shortened V by 5 bases and J by 1 base, and 9 bases separated the two germline ends. The CDR3 reads CASSLTVSGANVLTF. Written as DNA, the CDR3 is TGTGCCAGTAGTTTAACAGTTTCTGGGGCCAACGTCCTGACTTTC.

The chain has TRBV6-2 or TRBV6-3 and TRBJ2-7; no reliable D call. The CDR3 extends over 13 amino acids. V dropped 2 bases and J dropped 4 bases, with 9 bases sitting between them. Germline lookup yields CDR1 MNHEY and CDR2 SVGEGT. The CDR3 reads CASSYRSTYEQYF. The CDR3 DNA reads TGTGCCAGCAGTTACCGGTCTACATACGAGCAGTACTTC.

The chain uses TRBV28 and TRBJ1-5, with D unresolved. V gave up 8 bases and J gave up 0 bases, with 8 bases separating them. The CDR3 has 13 amino acids. The germline CDR1 and CDR2 sequences are MDHEN and SYDVKM. The CDR3 sequence is CASHGSSNQPQHF. The CDR3 bases are TGTGCCAGCCACGGCAGTAGCAATCAGCCCCAGCATTTT.

As regards this clone: This specimen includes other DNA sequences encoding the same CDR3. The chain combines TRBV6-2 or TRBV6-3 with TRBJ1-5, with no clear D. V was pared by 0 bases and J by 5 bases, with 11 bases between. CDR1 and CDR2 from the germline V gene are MNHEY and SVGEGT. CDR3 length equals 15 residues. The CDR3 spells CASSYSIISDQPQHF. Here the CDR3 DNA reads TGTGCCAGCAGTTACTCTATAATTTCTGATCAGCCCCAGCATTTT.

This rearrangement joins TRBV19 to TRBJ1-5, with TRBD1 matching 10 bases. The V and J ends lost 5 bases and 1 base, in that order; junction bases with no gene match: 8. Looked up from germline, CDR1 is LNHDA and CDR2 is SQIVND (reference sequence). The CDR3 is 17 residues long. CDR3 protein: CASSPTGGSMSNQPQHF. CDR3 bases: TGTGCCAGTAGTCCGACAGGGGGCTCGATGAGCAATCAGCCCCAGCATTTT. The full variable domain, in which reference TRBV19 and TRBJ1-5 provide the parts outside the CDR3, is DGGITQSPKYLFRKEGQNVTLSCEQNLNHDAMYWYRQDPGQGLRLIYYSQIVNDFQKGDIAEGYSVSREKKESFPLTVTSAQKNPTAFYLCASSPTGGSMSNQPQHFGDGTRLSIL.

J is TRBJ2-1 and V is TRBV29-1, with 15 positions matching TRBD2. With V trimmed by 4 bases and J by 8 bases, 3 bases remained unmatched. The CDR3 has 14 residues. CDR1 and CDR2 from the germline V gene are SQVTM and ANQGSEA. CDR3 sequence reads: CSVVGLAGGDEQFF. The CDR3 DNA is TGCAGCGTTGTAGGACTAGCGGGAGGGGATGAGCAGTTCTTC.

The V gene is TRBV11-3, the J gene TRBJ2-1, with D perhaps assigned TRBD1 or TRBD2 (5 bases each). Trimming removed 1 base at V and 7 bases at J, with 17 bases between. The CDR3 extends over 16 amino acids. Germline V CDR1 and CDR2: SGHNT, YENEEA. CDR3 coding DNA: TGTGCCAGCAGCTTAGGTGGGGACCCATATGGGAATGAGCAGTTCTTC. Encoded protein: CASSLGGDPYGNEQFF.

This sequence joins TRBV5-1 and TRBJ2-5, with a weak D call TRBD1 (6 bases). Trimming pared 0 bases from V and 4 bases from J, leaving 19 bases between. The CDR3 totals 17 residues. Germline values: CDR1 SGHRS, CDR2 YFSETQ. As DNA, the CDR3 is TGCGCCAGCAGCTTGGAGGTTCGACTTCTAGGGGGAGAGACCCAGTACTTC. Protein sequence: CASSLEVRLLGGETQYF.

Concerning this clone: Other DNA sequences in this sample translate to the same CDR3. The V and J genes are TRBV27 and TRBJ2-5, with no clear D. From germline, CDR1 is MNHEY and CDR2 SMNVEV (reference sequence). This CDR3 contains 12 residues. V was shortened by 5 bases and J by 5 bases, with 9 bases between the two germline ends. This chain's CDR3 is CASSPEGETQYF. Written as DNA, the CDR3 is TGTGCCAGCAGTCCGGAAGGGGAGACCCAGTACTTC.

The chain employs TRBV28 and TRBJ2-7; the match to TRBD2 covers 7 bases. Germline assignment: CDR1 MDHEN and CDR2 SYDVKM. The J segment lost 3 bases and the V segment lost 6 bases, leaving 5 bases of the junction unmatched. The CDR3 extends over 13 amino acids. CDR3 sequence reads: CASRLGGSYEQYF. Here the CDR3 DNA reads TGTGCCAGCAGGTTGGGAGGGAGCTACGAGCAGTACTTC.

This clone showed up just once. This chain connects TRBV15 to TRBJ2-1; 8 bases are a match to TRBD2. Losses at the gene ends were 2 bases for V and 8 bases for J; bases not matched to a gene: 5. The CDR3 is 14 residues long. Germline CDR1 is LNHNV and CDR2 is YYDKDF (reference sequence). This CDR3 reads CATSRLREGYEQFF. The CDR3 DNA sequence: TGTGCCACCAGCAGACTCCGGGAGGGGTATGAGCAGTTCTTC.

The chain joins TRBV6-1 to TRBJ1-1; D may be TRBD1 (5 bases). The germline V and J ends were trimmed by 3 bases and 4 bases, with 12 bases remaining between them. Per the germline V gene, CDR1 is MNHNS and CDR2 is SASEGT. CDR3 length: 14 residues. CDR3 sequence (DNA): TGTGCCAGCAGTGAGCTGGGGACGACCACTGAAGCTTTCTTT. Its protein is CASSELGTTTEAFF.